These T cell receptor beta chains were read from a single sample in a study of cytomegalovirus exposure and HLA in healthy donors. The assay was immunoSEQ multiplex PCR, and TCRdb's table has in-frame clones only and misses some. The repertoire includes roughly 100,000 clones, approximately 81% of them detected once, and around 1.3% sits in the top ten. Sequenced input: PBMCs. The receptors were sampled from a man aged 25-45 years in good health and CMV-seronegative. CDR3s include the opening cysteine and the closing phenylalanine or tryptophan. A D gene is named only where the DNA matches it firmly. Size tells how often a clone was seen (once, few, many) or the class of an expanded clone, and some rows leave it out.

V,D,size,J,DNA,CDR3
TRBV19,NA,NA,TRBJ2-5,TGTGCCAGTAGTATGCAGTGGGGCCAGGAGACCCAGTACTTC,CASSMQWGQETQYF
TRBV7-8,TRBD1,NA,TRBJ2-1,TGTGCCAGCAGCTCACGACAGGGGTTGGAGCAGTTCTTC,CASSSRQGLEQFF
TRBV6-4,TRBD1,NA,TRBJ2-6,TGTGCCAGCAGAAATGGACAGGGTTTAAGCTCTGGGGCCAACGTCCTGACTTTC,CASRNGQGLSSGANVLTF
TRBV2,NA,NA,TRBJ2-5,TGTGCCAGCAGAGGGCGGGGACCTCAAGAGACCCAGTACTTC,CASRGRGPQETQYF
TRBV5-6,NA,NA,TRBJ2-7,TGTGCCAGCAGCGCACCAACAGGGGGGGAGGAGCAGTACTTC,CASSAPTGGEEQYF
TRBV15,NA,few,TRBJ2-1,TGTGCCACCAGCAGATTGACAGGAATTAACAATGAGCAGTTCTTC,CATSRLTGINNEQFF
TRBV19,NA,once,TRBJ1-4,TGTGCCAGTAGTATAGCCAATAATGAAAAACTGTTTTTT,CASSIANNEKLFF
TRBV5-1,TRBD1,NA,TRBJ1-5,TGCGCCAGCAGCAGGACAGGGGGCCAGCCCCAGCATTTT,CASSRTGGQPQHF
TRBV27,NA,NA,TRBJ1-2,TGTGCCAGCAGGGGGGGGTTTAGACAGGACTATGGCTACACCTTC,CASRGGFRQDYGYTF
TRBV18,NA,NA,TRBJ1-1,TGTGCCAGCTCACCGGGCACGCAAGCTGAAGCTTTCTTT,CASSPGTQAEAFF
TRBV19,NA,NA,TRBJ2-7,TGTGCCAGTAGTACCTACCGCCAGAAGAGGAACGAGCAGTACTTC,CASSTYRQKRNEQYF
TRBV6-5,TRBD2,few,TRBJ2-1,TGTGCCAGCAGTTACGAGTCGGGAGGGTGGGACAATGAGCAGTTCTTC,CASSYESGGWDNEQFF
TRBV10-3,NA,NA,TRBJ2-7,TGTGCCATCAGTGACGGGACAAGGGTCCATCAAGTACGGGAGCAGTACTTC,CAISDGTRVHQVREQYF
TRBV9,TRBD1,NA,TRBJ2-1,TGTGCCAGCAGCGTAGACGAGAGGTCGGGACAGGGAGAGTTCTTC,CASSVDERSGQGEFF
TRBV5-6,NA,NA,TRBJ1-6,TGTGCCAGCAGCTACGACAGTGGTTATTCACCCCTCCACTTT,CASSYDSGYSPLHF
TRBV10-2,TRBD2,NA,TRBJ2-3,TGCGCCAGCAGCAGGACTAGCGGAGGGGACACAGATACGCAGTATTTT,CASSRTSGGDTDTQYF
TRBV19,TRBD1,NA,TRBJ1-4,TGTGCCAGTAGTATTAGGGGGCGTACTAATGAAAAACTGTTTTTT,CASSIRGRTNEKLFF
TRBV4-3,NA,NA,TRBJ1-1,TGCGCCAGCAGCCAAGGGATACAGGGGAACACTGAAGCTTTCTTT,CASSQGIQGNTEAFF
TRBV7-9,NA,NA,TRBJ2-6,TGTGTCAGCAGCTCTACAGGCTCTGGGGCCAACGTCCTGACTTTC,CVSSSTGSGANVLTF
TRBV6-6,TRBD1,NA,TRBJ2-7,TGTGCCAGCAGTCGACAGGGGGTGGATTGGTACGAGCAGTACTTC,CASSRQGVDWYEQYF
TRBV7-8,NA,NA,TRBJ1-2,TGTGCCAGCAGCTTGGGCGTAGAGGGAGGAGGCTACACCTTC,CASSLGVEGGGYTF
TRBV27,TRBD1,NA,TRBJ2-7,TGTGCCAGCAGTTTAACAGGGGGCAGCGAGCAGTACTTC,CASSLTGGSEQYF
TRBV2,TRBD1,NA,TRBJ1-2,TGTGCCAGCAGGGAACAGGGGGTGGGTGGCTACACCTTC,CASREQGVGGYTF
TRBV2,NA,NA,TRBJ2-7,TGTGCCAGCAAAGAGGGGGAGGGATACGAGCAGTACTTC,CASKEGEGYEQYF
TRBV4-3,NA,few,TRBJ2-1,TGCGCCAGCAGCCAAGACCCCCAGGTCGAGCAGTTCTTC,CASSQDPQVEQFF
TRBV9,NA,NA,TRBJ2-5,TGTGCCAGCAGCGCCAACCCCCAGGGTATCCAAGAGACCCAGTACTTC,CASSANPQGIQETQYF
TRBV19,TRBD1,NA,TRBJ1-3,TGTGCCAGTAGTAAGGACAGGGGAAACACCATATATTTT,CASSKDRGNTIYF
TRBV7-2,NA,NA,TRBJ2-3,TGTGCCAGCAGCTTAGAGGTAGCTCCAGATACGCAGTATTTT,CASSLEVAPDTQYF
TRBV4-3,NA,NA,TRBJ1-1,TGCGCCAGCAGCCAAGATCCTACAGGGAGGGCGAACACTGAAGCTTTCTTT,CASSQDPTGRANTEAFF
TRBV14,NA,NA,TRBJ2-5,TGTGCCAGCAGCCCCCTTGGGCCCGTAGTTCAGTACTTC,CASSPLGPVVQYF
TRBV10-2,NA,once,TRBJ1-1,TGCGCCAGCAGTGACAGGGCGGCCACTGAAGCTTTCTTT,CASSDRAATEAFF
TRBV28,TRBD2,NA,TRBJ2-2,TGTGCCAGCAAGCGGGAGGGGGGCACCGGGGAGCTGTTTTTT,CASKREGGTGELFF
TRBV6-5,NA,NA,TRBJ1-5,TGTGCCAGCAGGAAAACAATCCATCAGCCCCAGCATTTT,CASRKTIHQPQHF
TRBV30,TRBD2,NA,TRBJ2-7,TGTGCCTGGAGCGGTACTAGCGGGAGGATCTACGAGCAGTACTTC,CAWSGTSGRIYEQYF
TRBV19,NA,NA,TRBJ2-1,TGTGCCAGTAGTAACCCCAGTTACTCCTACAATGAGCAGTTCTTC,CASSNPSYSYNEQFF
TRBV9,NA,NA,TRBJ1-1,TGTGCCAGCAGCGTAGTCGCAGGGGAGAACACTGAAGCTTTCTTT,CASSVVAGENTEAFF
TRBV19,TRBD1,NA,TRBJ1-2,TGTGCCAGTAGTAGGCAGGGACAGGGGGCCGGCTATGGCTACACCTTC,CASSRQGQGAGYGYTF
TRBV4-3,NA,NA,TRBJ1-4,TGCGCCAGCAGCCATGGGCTTGCAACTAATGAAAAACTGTTTTTT,CASSHGLATNEKLFF
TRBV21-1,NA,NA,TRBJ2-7,TGTGCCAGCCGACAGGGAACCTACGAGCAGTACTTC,CASRQGTYEQYF
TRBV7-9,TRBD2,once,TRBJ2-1,TGTGCCAGCAGCCTTAGTGGCGGGAGAGACAATGAGCAGTTCTTC,CASSLSGGRDNEQFF
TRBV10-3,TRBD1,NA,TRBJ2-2,TGTGCCACCAGAGGACAGGGAGACACCGGGGAGCTGTTTTTT,CATRGQGDTGELFF
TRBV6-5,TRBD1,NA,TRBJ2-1,TGTGCCAGCAGTTATCTGCCCCCGACAGGGTCTGATGAGCAGTTCTTC,CASSYLPPTGSDEQFF
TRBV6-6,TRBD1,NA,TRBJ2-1,TGTGCCAGCAGTGCGAGACAGGGGAACTACAATGAGCAGTTCTTC,CASSARQGNYNEQFF
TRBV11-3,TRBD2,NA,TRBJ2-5,TGTGCCAGCAGCTTAGTATTCGGGAGGATGGAGACCCAGTACTTC,CASSLVFGRMETQYF
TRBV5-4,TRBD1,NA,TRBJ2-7,TGTGCCAGCAGCCCGGGGACAGGGGGAACCTACGAGCAGTACTTC,CASSPGTGGTYEQYF
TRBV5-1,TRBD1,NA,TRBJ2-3,TGCGCCAGCAGCCTACTACAGGGGGCGGATACAGATACGCAGTATTTT,CASSLLQGADTDTQYF
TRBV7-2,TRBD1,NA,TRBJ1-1,TGTGCCAGCAGCCGACTGGACAGGGAAACTTTCTTT,CASSRLDRETFF
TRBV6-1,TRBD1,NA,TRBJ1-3,TGTGCCAGCAGGGATCGGGACAGGGTGAACACCATATATTTT,CASRDRDRVNTIYF
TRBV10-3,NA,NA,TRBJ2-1,TGTGCCATCAGTGAGTCCGCAGGGAACAATGAGCAGTTCTTC,CAISESAGNNEQFF
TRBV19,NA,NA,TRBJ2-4,TGTGCCAGTAGTATTGACAGCAAAAACATTCAGTACTTC,CASSIDSKNIQYF
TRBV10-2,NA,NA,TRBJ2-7,TGCGCCAGCAGCCCGGGAAGAACGTGGGAGCAGTACTTC,CASSPGRTWEQYF
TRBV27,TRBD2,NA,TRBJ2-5,TGTGCCAGCAGTTCGGGACTAGCGGGTCGCGAGACCCAGTACTTC,CASSSGLAGRETQYF
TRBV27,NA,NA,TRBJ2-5,TGTGCCAGCAGTTTCGGGCAGGGGGGAGAGACCCAGTACTTC,CASSFGQGGETQYF
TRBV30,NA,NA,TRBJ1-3,TGTGCCTGGAGTGAGGCGGGGACTGGAAACACCATATATTTT,CAWSEAGTGNTIYF
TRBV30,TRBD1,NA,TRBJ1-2,TGTGCCTGGAGTGGCCGGGACAGGGGTTTGTCGGGCTACACCTTC,CAWSGRDRGLSGYTF
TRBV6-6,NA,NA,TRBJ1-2,TGTGCCAGCAGTTCTCCACTGGGGGGAATTCTTGGCTACACCTTC,CASSSPLGGILGYTF
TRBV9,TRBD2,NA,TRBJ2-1,TGTGCCAGCAGCGTAGCGGGAGGGCCAAACAATGAGCAGTTCTTC,CASSVAGGPNNEQFF